A single sample is the source of the 23 T cell receptor beta chains below, sequenced in a study of T cell responses to AZD1222 COVID-19 vaccine. Libraries were prepared by immunoSEQ multiplex PCR; TCRdb keeps only in-frame clonotypes and omits some of them. The sample carries about 180,000 clones, about nine tenths recorded once. This sample comprised peripheral blood, obtained 28 days after the second AZD1222 dose. Receptors were obtained from an adult who received the AZD1222 COVID-19 vaccine.

V and J are TRBV5-4 and TRBJ2-5, with 9 nucleotides matching TRBD2. This CDR3 is 16 amino acids long. Germline trimming cut 4 bases from V and 5 bases from J; bases unmatched to any gene: 12. CDR1 is SGHNT, CDR2 YYREEE, per germline (reference sequence). CDR3 in amino acids: CASSRLLAGGPETQYF. DNA for the CDR3: TGTGCCAGCAGCCGCCTCCTTGCGGGAGGGCCGGAGACCCAGTACTTC.

This rearrangement joins TRBV12-3 or TRBV12-4 to TRBJ2-3; 7 nucleotides align to TRBD2. The junction had 5 bases not matched to a gene; V was cut back by 6 bases and J by 5 bases. The CDR3 has 13 residues. In DNA form, the CDR3 reads TGTGCCAGCAGCCATACGGGGGGAGATACGCAGTATTTT. Protein: CASSHTGGDTQYF.

This chain uses TRBV11-3 with TRBJ2-1; D is uncertain. The CDR3 length is 11 residues. V was pared by 4 bases and J by 5 bases, with 3 bases between. Germline V CDR1 and CDR2: SGHNT, YENEEA. As DNA, the CDR3 is TGTGCCAGCAGCTACGACAATGAGCAGTTCTTC. Translating gives CASSYDNEQFF.

This sequence joins TRBV10-2 and TRBJ1-1; 8 bases fit TRBD1. Per germline, CDR1 WSHSY and CDR2 SAAADI. V gave up 7 bases and J gave up 1 base; unmatched junction bases: 2. The CDR3 spans 13 residues. This CDR3 is CASNGQGNTEAFF. The CDR3 DNA reads TGCGCCAGCAATGGACAGGGGAACACTGAAGCTTTCTTT.

The V and J genes are TRBV6-5 and TRBJ1-4; D is possibly TRBD1 (6 bases). CDR1 and CDR2 from the germline V gene are MNHEY and SVGAGI. V was trimmed by 2 bases and J by 5 bases, leaving 12 bases between them. The CDR3 sequence is 15 residues long. The CDR3 protein is CASSYGSGVNEKLFF. For the CDR3, the DNA is TGTGCCAGCAGTTACGGGTCAGGGGTGAATGAAAAACTGTTTTTT.

The chain couples TRBV30 to TRBJ1-4; D is possibly TRBD1 (6 bases). V was clipped by 0 bases and J by 6 bases, with 17 bases between them. The CDR3 length is 16 residues. Germline V CDR1 and CDR2: GTSNPN, SVGIG (reference sequence). CDR3 residues: CAWSVGLGARDEKLFF. CDR3 nucleotide sequence: TGTGCCTGGAGTGTAGGATTGGGGGCTCGGGATGAAAAACTGTTTTTT.

The genes are TRBV7-3 and TRBJ2-1; 7 bases agree with TRBD2. V shed 5 bases and J 5 bases; nucleotides not matched to a gene: 3. Germline V gene data show CDR1 as SGHTA and CDR2 as FQGTGA. This CDR3 region has 13 residues. The CDR3 reads CASSPGLDNEQFF. CDR3 coding DNA: TGTGCCAGCAGCCCCGGACTAGACAATGAGCAGTTCTTC.

This clone was seen only once. This chain links TRBV7-3 with TRBJ2-1; 10 positions match TRBD1. The CDR3 runs 14 residues. V gave up 5 bases and J gave up 6 bases; unmatched junction bases: 4. Germline V gene sequence: CDR1 SGHTA, CDR2 FQGTGA. The CDR3 DNA follows: TGTGCCAGCAGCGCGGGACAGGGGACCAATGAGCAGTTCTTC. Translating it yields CASSAGQGTNEQFF.

With respect to this clone: A junction boundary mismatches the germline segment, possibly from a read error. The chain carries TRBV5-6 and TRBJ2-7, with D perhaps given as TRBD1 or TRBD2 (5 bases each). The CDR3 runs to 13 residues. Germline V gene data show CDR1 as SGHDT and CDR2 as YYEEEE. The CDR3 loop is CASSSLPVGTSNF. The CDR3 DNA reads TGTGCCAGCAGCTCTTTGCCGGTCGGGACCTCTAACTTC.

The chain carries TRBV25-1 and TRBJ1-6, with unresolved D. With 2 bases removed from V and 6 bases from J, the gap between germline ends came to 2 bases. CDR3 length equals 12 residues. Germline assignment: CDR1 MGHDK and CDR2 SYGVNS. This chain's CDR3 is CASSEPNSPLHF. The CDR3 DNA reads TGTGCCAGCAGTGAACCTAATTCACCCCTCCACTTT.

The chain employs TRBV30 and TRBJ1-4, with 7 bases identical to TRBD1. The CDR3 length is 14 residues. Germline V gene data show CDR1 as GTSNPN and CDR2 as SVGIG (reference sequence). V trimming: 5 bases; J trimming: 5 bases; junction bases outside the gene matches: 8. CDR3 residues: CAWGPGTDNEKLFF. DNA for the CDR3: TGTGCCTGGGGGCCCGGGACAGACAATGAAAAACTGTTTTTT.

CDR3 DNA: TGTGCCAGCCTGGACAGGCAAATTAATCAGCCCCAGCATTTT. This translates into CASLDRQINQPQHF. V and J are TRBV19 and TRBJ1-5; 7 bases line up with TRBD1. The CDR3 runs to 14 residues. Per the germline V gene, CDR1 is LNHDA and CDR2 is SQIVND (reference sequence). The V gene end was trimmed by 9 bases and the J gene end by 4 bases; junction bases not matched to a gene: 9.

The chain has TRBV2 and TRBJ1-4; 7 bases agree with TRBD1. The length of the CDR3 is 16 residues. With V trimmed by 6 bases and J by 0 bases, 7 bases remained unmatched. Looked up from germline, CDR1 is SNHLY and CDR2 is FYNNEI. The CDR3 coding sequence is TGTGCCAGCAGCGGACAGGCCACAACAACTAATGAAAAACTGTTTTTT. This sequence encodes CASSGQATTTNEKLFF.

This sequence joins TRBV18 and TRBJ2-5, with a possible D match to TRBD2 (5 bases). The V and J ends lost 2 bases and 2 bases respectively, with 15 bases between them. Looked up from germline, CDR1 is KGHSH and CDR2 is LQKENI. The CDR3 runs to 16 residues. Written as DNA, the CDR3 is TGTGCCAGCTCACCAGAGGGAGCCAATTTTCAAGAGACCCAGTACTTC. Amino acid sequence: CASSPEGANFQETQYF.

The chain combines TRBV4-1 with TRBJ2-3; D call uncertain. From germline, CDR1 is MGHRA and CDR2 YSYEKL. The CDR3 loop spans 16 amino acids. Trimming took off 5 bases at V and 4 bases at J, with 19 bases between the two ends. For the CDR3, the DNA is TGCGCCAGCAGCTCGCCGGGCAAAGGGAAGGCAGATACGCAGTATTTT. Amino acids: CASSSPGKGKADTQYF.

The chain joins TRBV6-6 to TRBJ1-2; D not resolved. The CDR3 spans 14 residues. Trimming took 4 bases from V and 4 from J, leaving 13 bases between them. Germline V gives CDR1 MNHNY, CDR2 SVGAGI (reference sequence). CDR3 amino acids: CASSFSSDLYGYTF. The CDR3 region has the DNA TGTGCCAGCAGTTTCTCCTCGGACCTCTATGGCTACACCTTC.

This rearrangement joins TRBV28 to TRBJ1-2; D not certain. V was shortened by 6 bases and J by 8 bases, with 19 bases between the two germline ends. This CDR3 is built from 14 residues. The germline V gene has CDR1 MDHEN and CDR2 SYDVKM. Written as DNA, the CDR3 is TGTGCCAGCAGCTTACCCTCATTTCGGGTGGGCTACACCTTC. Residues: CASSLPSFRVGYTF.

The rearrangement joins TRBV10-2 to TRBJ1-2; D might be TRBD1 (6 bases). The CDR3 has 15 amino acids. The germline V gene encodes CDR1 WSHSY and CDR2 SAAADI. The germline V and J ends were trimmed by 3 bases and 12 bases, with 23 bases remaining between them. DNA for the CDR3: TGCGCCAGCAGTGAACCGGGACAAGGGCGCCGGGGAGACACCTTC. This encodes CASSEPGQGRRGDTF.

Note on this clone: The DNA is omitted, as the CDR3 cannot be located on it reliably, and the CDR3 follows TCRdb's listing. V gene TRBV21-1 combines with J gene TRBJ2-1. TRBV21-1 is classified as a pseudogene. The CDR3 is 18 residues long, counting both termini. CDR3 sequence reads: CASSKEGSPWGSGNEQFF.

The rearrangement joins TRBV4-2 to TRBJ2-3; 13 bases are shared with TRBD2. Germline CDR1 is LGHNA and CDR2 is YNFKEQ. The junction had 6 bases not matched to a gene; V was cut back by 4 bases and J by 2 bases. The CDR3 is 17 amino acids. CDR3 in DNA: TGTGCCAGCAGCCTAGGACTAGCGGGGGCCTCCACAGATACGCAGTATTTT. Its translation: CASSLGLAGASTDTQYF.

The chain links TRBV6-4 to TRBJ1-4, with a weak D call TRBD1 (5 bases). CDR3 length: 14 residues. V gave up 2 bases and J gave up 7 bases, with 11 bases separating them. CDR1 MRHNA and CDR2 SNTAGT come from the germline V gene. DNA of the CDR3: TGTGCCAGCAGTGACGGCAGGGTCGGTGAAAAACTGTTTTTT. Translation gives CASSDGRVGEKLFF.

This chain joins TRBV30 and TRBJ1-1, with D perhaps TRBD1 (5 bases). Per germline, CDR1 GTSNPN and CDR2 SVGIG (reference sequence). The germline V and J ends were trimmed by 3 bases and 10 bases, with 15 bases remaining between them. The CDR3 loop spans 12 amino acids. CDR3 DNA: TGTGCCTGGAGGACAGACAGTGCAGCAGCTTTCTTT. It is translated as CAWRTDSAAAFF.

V is TRBV19 and J is TRBJ2-6; 7 nucleotides align to TRBD2. The germline V gene encodes CDR1 LNHDA and CDR2 SQIVND (reference sequence). The CDR3 has 17 residues. V was pared by 7 bases and J by 0 bases, with 9 bases of the junction left unmatched. DNA of the CDR3: TGTGCCAGTAAGAGGGCGGGGGTTTCCTCTGGGGCCAACGTCCTGACTTTC. This gives the protein CASKRAGVSSGANVLTF.